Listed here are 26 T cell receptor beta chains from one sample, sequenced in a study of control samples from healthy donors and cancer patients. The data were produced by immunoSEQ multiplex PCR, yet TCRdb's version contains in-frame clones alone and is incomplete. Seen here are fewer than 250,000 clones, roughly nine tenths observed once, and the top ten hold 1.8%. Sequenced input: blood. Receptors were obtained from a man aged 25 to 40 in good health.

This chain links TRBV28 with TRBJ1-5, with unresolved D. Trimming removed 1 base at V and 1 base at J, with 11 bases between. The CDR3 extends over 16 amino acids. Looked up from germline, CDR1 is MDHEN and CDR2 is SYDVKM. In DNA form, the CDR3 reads TGTGCCAGCAGTTTATTACAAGGTTGGAGCAATCAGCCCCAGCATTTT. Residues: CASSLLQGWSNQPQHF.

The CDR3 loop reads CASSLGTGGNQPQHF. The CDR3 DNA sequence: TGTGCCAGCTCACTCGGGACAGGGGGCAATCAGCCCCAGCATTTT. The J gene is TRBJ1-5, the V gene TRBV18; the match to TRBD1 covers 10 bases. Looked up from germline, CDR1 is KGHSH and CDR2 is LQKENI. The CDR3 sequence is 15 residues long. V dropped 4 bases and J dropped 2; count of bases not matched to a gene: 2.

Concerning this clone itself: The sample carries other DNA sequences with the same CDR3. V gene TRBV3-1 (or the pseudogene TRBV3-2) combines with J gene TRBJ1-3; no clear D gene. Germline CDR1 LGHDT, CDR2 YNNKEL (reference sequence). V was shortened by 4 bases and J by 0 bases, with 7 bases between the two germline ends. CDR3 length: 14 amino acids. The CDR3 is CASSPISSGNTIYF. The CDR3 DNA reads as TGTGCCAGCAGCCCCATCTCCTCTGGAAACACCATATATTTT.

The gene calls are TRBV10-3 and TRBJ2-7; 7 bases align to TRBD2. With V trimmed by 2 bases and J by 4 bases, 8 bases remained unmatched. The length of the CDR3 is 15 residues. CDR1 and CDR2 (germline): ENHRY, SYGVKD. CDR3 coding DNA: TGTGCCATCAGTGAGGTCGTGGGACTAAGATACGAGCAGTACTTC. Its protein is CAISEVVGLRYEQYF.

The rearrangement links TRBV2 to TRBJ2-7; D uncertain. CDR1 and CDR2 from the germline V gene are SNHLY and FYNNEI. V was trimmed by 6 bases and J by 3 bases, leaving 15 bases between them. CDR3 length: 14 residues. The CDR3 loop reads CASSPDRTFYEQYF. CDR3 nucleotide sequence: TGTGCCAGCAGCCCCGATCGAACCTTCTACGAGCAGTACTTC.

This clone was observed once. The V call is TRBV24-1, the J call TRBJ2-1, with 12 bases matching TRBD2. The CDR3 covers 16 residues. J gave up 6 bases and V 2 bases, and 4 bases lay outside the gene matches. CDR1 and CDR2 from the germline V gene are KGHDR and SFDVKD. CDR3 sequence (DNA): TGTGCCACCAGTGATTCGACTAGCGGGGGTATCAATGAGCAGTTCTTC. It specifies CATSDSTSGGINEQFF.

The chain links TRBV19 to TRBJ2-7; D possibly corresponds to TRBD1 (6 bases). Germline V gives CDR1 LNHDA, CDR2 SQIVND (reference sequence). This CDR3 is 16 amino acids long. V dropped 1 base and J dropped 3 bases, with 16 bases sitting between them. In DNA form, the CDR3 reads TGTGCCAGTAGTATAGGTCAGGACAGCCTTCACTACGAGCAGTACTTC. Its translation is CASSIGQDSLHYEQYF.

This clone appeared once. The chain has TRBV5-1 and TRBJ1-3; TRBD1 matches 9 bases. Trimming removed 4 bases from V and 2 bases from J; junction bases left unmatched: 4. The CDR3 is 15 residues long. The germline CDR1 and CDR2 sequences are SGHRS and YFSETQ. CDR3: CASSRGTGTGNTIYF. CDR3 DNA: TGCGCCAGCAGCCGCGGGACAGGGACTGGAAACACCATATATTTT.

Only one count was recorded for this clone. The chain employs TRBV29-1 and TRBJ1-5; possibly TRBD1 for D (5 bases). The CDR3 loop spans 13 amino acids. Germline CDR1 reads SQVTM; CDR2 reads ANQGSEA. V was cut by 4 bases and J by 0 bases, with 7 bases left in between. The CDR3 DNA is TGCAGCGTTGGGGACTTTAGCAATCAGCCCCAGCATTTT. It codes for CSVGDFSNQPQHF. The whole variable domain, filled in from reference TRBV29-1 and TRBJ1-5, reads SAVISQKPSRDICQRGTSLTIQCQVDSQVTMMFWYRQQPGQSLTLIATANQGSEATYESGFVIDKFPISRPNLTFSTLTVSNMSPEDSSIYLCSVGDFSNQPQHFGDGTRLSIL.

CDR3 sequence (DNA): TGTGCCAGCAGAGGGGACAGGGAAAAGCCCCAGCATTTT. Its translation: CASRGDREKPQHF. V usage is TRBV2 and J usage is TRBJ1-5, with 9 bases matching TRBD1. The CDR3 has 13 amino acids. The germline V gene has CDR1 SNHLY and CDR2 FYNNEI. Unmatched junction bases numbered 5, after V lost 6 bases and J lost 8 bases. Together with reference TRBV2 and TRBJ1-5, the CDR3 gives the full variable domain: EPEVTQTPSHQVTQMGQEVILRCVPISNHLYFYWYRQILGQKVEFLVSFYNNEISEKSEIFDDQFSVERPDGSNFTLKIRSTKLEDSAMYFCASRGDREKPQHFGDGTRLSIL.

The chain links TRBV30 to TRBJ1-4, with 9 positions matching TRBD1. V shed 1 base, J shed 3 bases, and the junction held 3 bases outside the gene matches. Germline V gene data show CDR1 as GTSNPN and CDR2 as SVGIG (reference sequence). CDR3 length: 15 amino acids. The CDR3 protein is CAWSEGQGPNEKLFF. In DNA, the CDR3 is TGTGCCTGGAGTGAGGGACAGGGACCTAATGAAAAACTGTTTTTT.

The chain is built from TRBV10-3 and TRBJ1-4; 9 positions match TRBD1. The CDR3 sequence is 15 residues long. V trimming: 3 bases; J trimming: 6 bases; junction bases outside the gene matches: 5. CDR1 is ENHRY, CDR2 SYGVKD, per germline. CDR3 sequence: CAISDGTGQDEKLFF. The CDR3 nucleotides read TGTGCCATCAGTGACGGGACAGGGCAGGATGAAAAACTGTTTTTT.

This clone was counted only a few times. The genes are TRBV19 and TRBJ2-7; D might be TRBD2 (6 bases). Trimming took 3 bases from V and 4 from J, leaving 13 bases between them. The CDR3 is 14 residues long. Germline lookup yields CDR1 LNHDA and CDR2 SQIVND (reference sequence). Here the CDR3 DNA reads TGTGCCAGTAGTATGGGCGGGGCTCATTACGAGCAGTACTTC. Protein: CASSMGGAHYEQYF.

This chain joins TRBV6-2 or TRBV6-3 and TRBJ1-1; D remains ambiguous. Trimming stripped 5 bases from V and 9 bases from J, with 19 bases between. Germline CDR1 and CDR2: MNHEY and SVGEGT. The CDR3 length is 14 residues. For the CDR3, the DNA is TGTGCCAGCAGTGGCAGCGACCCTGTTTGGAAAGCTTTCTTT. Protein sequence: CASSGSDPVWKAFF.

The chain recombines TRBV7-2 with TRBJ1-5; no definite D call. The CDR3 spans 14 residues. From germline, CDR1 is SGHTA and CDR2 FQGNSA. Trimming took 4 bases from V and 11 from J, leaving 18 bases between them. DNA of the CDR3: TGTGCCAGCAGCTCTAGTCTTGGTATTTCGGCCCAGCATTTT. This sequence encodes CASSSSLGISAQHF.

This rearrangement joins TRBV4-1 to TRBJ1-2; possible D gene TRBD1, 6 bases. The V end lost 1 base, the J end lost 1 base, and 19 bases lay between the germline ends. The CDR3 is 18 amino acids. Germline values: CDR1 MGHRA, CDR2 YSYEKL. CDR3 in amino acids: CASSQGLRGQRFNYGYTF. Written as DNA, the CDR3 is TGCGCCAGCAGCCAAGGCCTTCGCGGACAGAGATTTAACTATGGCTACACCTTC.

CDR3 DNA: TGTGCCAGCAGTTTACAGGGCACCTACGAGCAGTACTTC. It codes for CASSLQGTYEQYF. The chain has TRBV12-3 or TRBV12-4 and TRBJ2-7; possibly TRBD1 for D (5 bases). CDR3 length equals 13 residues. The V gene lost 2 bases and the J gene lost 2 bases, with 7 bases spanning the gap.

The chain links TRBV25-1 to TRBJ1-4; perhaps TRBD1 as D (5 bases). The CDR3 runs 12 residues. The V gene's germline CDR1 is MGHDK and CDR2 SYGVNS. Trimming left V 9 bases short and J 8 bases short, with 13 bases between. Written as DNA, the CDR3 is TGTGCCAGTCTCTCCCCAGGGGAAAAACTGTTTTTT. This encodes CASLSPGEKLFF.

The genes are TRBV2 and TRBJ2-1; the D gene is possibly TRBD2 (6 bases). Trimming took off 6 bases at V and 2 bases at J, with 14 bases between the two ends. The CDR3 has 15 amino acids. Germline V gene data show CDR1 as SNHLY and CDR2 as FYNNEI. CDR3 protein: CASREKTGAYNEQFF. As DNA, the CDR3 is TGTGCCAGCAGGGAAAAGACGGGAGCCTACAATGAGCAGTTCTTC.

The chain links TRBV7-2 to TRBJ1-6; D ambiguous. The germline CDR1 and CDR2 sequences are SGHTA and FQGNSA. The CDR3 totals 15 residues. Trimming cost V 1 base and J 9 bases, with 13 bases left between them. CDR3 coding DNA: TGTGCCAGCAGCTTAGTGGATGAGGGTAGTTCACCCCTCCACTTT. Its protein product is CASSLVDEGSSPLHF.

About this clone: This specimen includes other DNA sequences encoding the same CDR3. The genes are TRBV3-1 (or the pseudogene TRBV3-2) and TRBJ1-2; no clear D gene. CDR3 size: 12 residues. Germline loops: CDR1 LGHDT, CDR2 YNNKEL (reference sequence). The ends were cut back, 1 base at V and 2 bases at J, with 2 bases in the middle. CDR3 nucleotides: TGTGCCAGCAGCCAAGGAAACTATGGCTACACCTTC. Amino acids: CASSQGNYGYTF.

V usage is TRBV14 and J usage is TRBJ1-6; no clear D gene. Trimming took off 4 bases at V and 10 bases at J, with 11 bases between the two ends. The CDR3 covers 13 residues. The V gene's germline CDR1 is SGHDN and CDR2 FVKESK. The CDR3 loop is CASSLFGASPLHF. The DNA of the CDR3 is TGTGCCAGCAGCCTGTTTGGCGCCTCACCCCTCCACTTT.

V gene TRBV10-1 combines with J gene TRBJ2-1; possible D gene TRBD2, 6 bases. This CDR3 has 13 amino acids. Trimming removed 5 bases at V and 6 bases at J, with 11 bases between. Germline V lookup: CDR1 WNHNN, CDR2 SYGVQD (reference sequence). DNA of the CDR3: TGCGCCAGCAGTTATCCGGGAGTCAATGAGCAGTTCTTC. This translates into CASSYPGVNEQFF.

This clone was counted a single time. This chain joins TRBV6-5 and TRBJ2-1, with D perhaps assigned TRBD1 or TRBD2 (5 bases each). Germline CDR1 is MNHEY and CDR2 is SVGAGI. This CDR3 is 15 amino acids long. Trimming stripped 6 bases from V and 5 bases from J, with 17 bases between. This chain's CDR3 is CASRRTLRGNNEQFF. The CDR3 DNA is TGTGCCAGCAGGAGGACTCTTAGGGGTAACAATGAGCAGTTCTTC.

DNA of the CDR3: TGTGCCAGCAGCCCTGAAATGGGGGATACGCAGTATTTT. Its translation: CASSPEMGDTQYF. The genes are TRBV2 and TRBJ2-3, with unresolved D. Germline lookup yields CDR1 SNHLY and CDR2 FYNNEI. The CDR3 runs 13 residues. V was trimmed by 6 bases and J by 6 bases, leaving 13 bases between them. Full variable domain (outside the CDR3, taken from reference TRBV2 and TRBJ2-3): EPEVTQTPSHQVTQMGQEVILRCVPISNHLYFYWYRQILGQKVEFLVSFYNNEISEKSEIFDDQFSVERPDGSNFTLKIRSTKLEDSAMYFCASSPEMGDTQYFGPGTRLTVL.

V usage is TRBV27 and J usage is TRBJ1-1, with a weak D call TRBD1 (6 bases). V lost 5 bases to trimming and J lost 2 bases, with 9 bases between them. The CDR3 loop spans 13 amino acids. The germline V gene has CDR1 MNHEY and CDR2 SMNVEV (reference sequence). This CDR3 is CASSVTGNTEAFF. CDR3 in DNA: TGTGCCAGCAGTGTGACAGGTAACACTGAAGCTTTCTTT.